The 8 T cell receptor beta chains below all came from one sample that was sequenced in a study of blood T cell repertoires in COVID-19. Measured with immunoSEQ multiplex PCR; TCRdb has only the in-frame clones, and not every one. The table shows a few hundred thousand clones, with 70% to 90% occurring only once. Sequencing was performed on PBMCs or T cells enriched from blood (not recorded which). Receptor source: a woman under 30 who had recovered from COVID-19.

V gene TRBV30 combines with J gene TRBJ2-3; 8 bases are a match to TRBD2. J gave up 4 bases and V 4 bases, and 10 bases lay outside the gene matches. There are 15 residues in the CDR3. CDR1 and CDR2 from the germline V gene are GTSNPN and SVGIG (reference sequence). The chain's CDR3 is CAWNIRGGLADTQYF. DNA of the CDR3: TGTGCCTGGAATATTCGGGGGGGGTTAGCAGATACGCAGTATTTT.

The CDR3 region is CATSSAGGYEQYF. The DNA for the CDR3 is TGCGCCACCTCCAGTGCGGGGGGCTACGAGCAGTACTTC. J is TRBJ2-7 and V is TRBV10-2, with 8 bases matching TRBD2. This CDR3 contains 13 residues. V lost 10 bases and J lost 3; bases outside the gene matches: 8. Germline V CDR1 and CDR2: WSHSY, SAAADI.

The chain couples TRBV15 to TRBJ1-1; a weak D match, TRBD1 (6 bases). Trimming cost V 3 bases and J 6 bases, with 11 bases left between them. The CDR3 contains 13 residues. CDR1 and CDR2 from the germline V gene are LNHNV and YYDKDF (reference sequence). The CDR3 nucleotides read TGTGCCACCAGCAGCGAAAGACAGGCTGAAGCTTTCTTT. Its protein is CATSSERQAEAFF.

V and J are TRBV4-1 and TRBJ1-4; D is possibly TRBD1 (5 bases). V lost 2 bases and J 6 bases, leaving 10 bases between the germline ends. CDR1 MGHRA and CDR2 YSYEKL come from the germline V gene. The CDR3 has 14 residues. The CDR3 loop reads CASSQRQGDEKLFF. The CDR3 DNA follows: TGCGCCAGCAGCCAAAGGCAGGGTGATGAAAAACTGTTTTTT.

This clone was detected only a few times. The chain employs TRBV9 and TRBJ1-6, with a possible D match to TRBD1 (5 bases). From germline, CDR1 is SGDLS and CDR2 YYNGEE. V was cut by 0 bases and J by 9 bases, with 10 bases left in between. This CDR3 is built from 14 residues. CDR3: CASSVEGLGSPLHF. The CDR3 nucleotides read TGTGCCAGCAGCGTAGAGGGGTTGGGTTCACCCCTCCACTTT. Together with reference TRBV9 and TRBJ1-6, the CDR3 gives the full variable domain: DSGVTQTPKHLITATGQRVTLRCSPRSGDLSVYWYQQSLDQGLQFLIQYYNGEERAKGNILERFSAQQFPDLHSELNLSSLELGDSALYFCASSVEGLGSPLHFGNGTRLTVT.

V and J are TRBV2 and TRBJ2-3; 11 positions agree with TRBD2. Germline trimming cut 3 bases from V and 2 bases from J; bases unmatched to any gene: 7. Looked up from germline, CDR1 is SNHLY and CDR2 is FYNNEI. The CDR3 spans 17 residues. CDR3 sequence (DNA): TGTGCCAGCAGTGACAGTACTAGCGGGGGCTTCACAGATACGCAGTATTTT. This sequence encodes CASSDSTSGGFTDTQYF.

The chain combines TRBV7-6 with TRBJ2-1; the match to TRBD1 covers 7 bases. Germline assignment: CDR1 SGHVS and CDR2 FNYEAQ. Losses at the gene ends were 5 bases for V and 13 bases for J; bases not matched to a gene: 11. This CDR3 spans 13 amino acids. The CDR3 DNA is TGTGCCAGCAGCCCCACTAGGGGACAGAAACAGTTCTTC. This codes for CASSPTRGQKQFF.

The rearrangement joins TRBV5-5 to TRBJ1-1; D possibly corresponds to TRBD1 (5 bases). CDR3 length: 14 residues. Trimming took 4 bases from V and 1 from J, leaving 11 bases between them. The germline CDR1 and CDR2 sequences are SGHKS and YYEKEE (reference sequence). CDR3 loop: CASSLPGGNTEAFF. The CDR3 DNA reads TGTGCCAGCAGCCTCCCCGGGGGGAACACTGAAGCTTTCTTT.